Reported below is one T cell receptor (beta chain). What it recognizes is unknown. V lost 7 bases, J lost 4 bases, and 14 bases lay in between. Germline V CDR1 and CDR2: GTSNPN, SVGIG (reference sequence). This CDR3 is built from 13 residues. Researchers gathered lesional scalp punch biopsies and peripheral blood from patients with alopecia areata. Investigators isolated RNA and reverse transcribed it into cDNA to act as the sequencing template. The table came from immunoSEQ multiplex PCR; TCRdb's copy has only in-frame clones and leaves some out. The repertoire includes more than 90,000 clones, approximately 38% of them detected once, and approximately 2.8% sits in the top ten. The data were obtained in a study of CD8+ T cells in alopecia areata. Study information: Treatment of the treated patients consisted of oral tofacitinib, 5 to 10 mg twice daily. Study-wide points: Scalp sequencing also captures normal skin's resident alphabeta T cells.

The rearrangement links TRBV30 to TRBJ1-3; no clear D. Sequencing was carried out using CD4+ T cells sorted from blood. This TCR came from a human donor with alopecia areata. The CDR3 sequence: CALENSAGNTIYF. The CDR3 nucleotides read TGTGCCTTGGAGAACTCTGCCGGAAACACCATATATTTT.